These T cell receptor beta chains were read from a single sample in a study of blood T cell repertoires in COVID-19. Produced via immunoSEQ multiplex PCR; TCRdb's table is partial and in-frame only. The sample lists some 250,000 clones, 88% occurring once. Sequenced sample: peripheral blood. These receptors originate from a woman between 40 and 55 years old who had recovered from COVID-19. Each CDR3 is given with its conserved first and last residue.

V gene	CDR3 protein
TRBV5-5	CASSSSAGSQPQHF
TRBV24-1	CATSEGRLAAGDEQFF
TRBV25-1	CAGSTYNSPLHF
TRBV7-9	CASSLIGVTGGSTEAFF
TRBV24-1	CATSDRQRTQETQYF
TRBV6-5	CATFDRGYRNTEAFF
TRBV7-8	CASSPPGQGSSGYTF
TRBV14	CASSRPGSGVSYNEQFF
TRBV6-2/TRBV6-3	CASSQLAGVLPYNEQFF
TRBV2	CASEGSGSGELFF
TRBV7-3	CASSQIAGGPLGEQFF
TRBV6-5	CASTPTGAYGYTF
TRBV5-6	CASSPLGPSTDTQYF
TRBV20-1	CSALGRDRVYF
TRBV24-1	CATSDPLAGSYEQYF
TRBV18	CASSRDSNSGANVLTF
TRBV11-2	CASSPGQAHQPQHF
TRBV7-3	CASSLTGAMNTEAFF
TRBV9	CASSVGVRGTDTQYF
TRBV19	CASSRDRGAGTDTQYF
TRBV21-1	CASTHRGPRGEKLFF
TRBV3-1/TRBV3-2	CASSQGGPYEQYF
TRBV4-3	CASSQTWENRSPLHF
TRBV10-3	CAIRGGSNTEAFF
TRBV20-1	CSARVSGGAFF
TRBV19	CASSMVWRGEQFF
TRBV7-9	CASSPQGSPSYEQYF
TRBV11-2	CASSLDSRYTEAFF
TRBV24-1	CATSDFDRVTGYTF
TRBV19	CASSILDRGGGYTF
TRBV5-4	CASSPGRGGLPNYGYTF
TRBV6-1	CASSEGDDQPQHF
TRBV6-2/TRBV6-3	CASSYSGRSTDTQYF
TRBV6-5	CASSYLWPSDSNEQFF
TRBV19	CASSRGQGVSYEQYF
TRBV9	CASSLGGLTGARETQYF
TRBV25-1	CASSGAGLVTEAFF
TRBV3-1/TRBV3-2	CASREAGTTDTQYF
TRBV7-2	CASSLGEGTEAFF
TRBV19	CASFRDTNTEAFF
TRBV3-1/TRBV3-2	CASSPRGGSGELFF
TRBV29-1	CSVELPGHPRVDPNSPLHF
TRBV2	CASRFGRETQYF
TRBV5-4	CASSLANRNGNTIYF
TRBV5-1	CASSPRTSGVYNEQFF
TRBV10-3	CATARSTPPTDTQYF
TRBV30	CAWSVGQMVGNQPQHF
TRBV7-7	CASSLDRNQPQHF
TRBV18	CASSPRVQGGNTIYF
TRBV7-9	CASSWGRAGEKLFF